These 24 T cell receptor beta chains came from one sample sequenced in a study of shared clonotypes between healthy human individuals. Clones were read by immunoSEQ multiplex PCR, and TCRdb kept only the in-frame ones, dropping some. The sample lists some 2,100,000 clones, approximately 96% occurring once. The sequenced material came from naive CD4+ T cells sorted from blood. Described subset: CD45RA+ positively selected. These receptors originate from a man aged 18 to 35 in good health.

The chain joins TRBV6-1 to TRBJ2-5; 10 bases match TRBD2. Germline V CDR1 and CDR2: MNHNS, SASEGT. The ends lost 3 bases at V and 4 bases at J; junction bases unmatched: 14. There are 18 residues in the CDR3. The CDR3 bases are TGTGCCAGCAGTGACCGATTATCTAGCGGGGGCGGAGGAGAGACCCAGTACTTC. Amino acids: CASSDRLSSGGGGETQYF.

The table lists this clone with a few counts. V usage is TRBV30 and J usage is TRBJ1-2; D remains unclear. This CDR3 has 12 amino acids. V lost 2 bases and J 2 bases, leaving 6 bases between the germline ends. Looked up from germline, CDR1 is GTSNPN and CDR2 is SVGIG (reference sequence). CDR3 sequence reads: CAWSLENYGYTF. CDR3 bases: TGTGCCTGGAGTTTGGAGAACTATGGCTACACCTTC. Full variable domain (outside the CDR3, taken from reference TRBV30 and TRBJ1-2): SQTIHQWPATLVQPVGSPLSLECTVEGTSNPNLYWYRQAAGRGLQLLFYSVGIGQISSEVPQNLSASRPQDRQFILSSKKLLLSDSGFYLCAWSLENYGYTFGSGTRLTVV.

The chain carries TRBV5-4 and TRBJ2-1, with 9 bases aligning to TRBD1. In germline, CDR1 is SGHNT, CDR2 YYREEE (reference sequence). V lost 5 bases to trimming and J lost 5 bases; unmatched junction nucleotides: 11. The CDR3 contains 16 residues. Here the CDR3 DNA reads TGTGCCAGCAGTTTAACTGGGGACAGGGCCAACAATGAGCAGTTCTTC. It yields the protein CASSLTGDRANNEQFF.

This rearrangement joins TRBV7-2 to TRBJ2-2; TRBD1 matches 7 bases. This CDR3 spans 15 amino acids. J was trimmed by 6 bases and V by 2 bases; bases with no gene match: 6. Germline loops: CDR1 SGHTA, CDR2 FQGNSA. The CDR3 reads CASSLNRGWPGELFF. CDR3 DNA: TGTGCCAGCAGCTTAAACAGGGGATGGCCCGGGGAGCTGTTTTTT.

The rearrangement joins TRBV18 to TRBJ1-1; D unclear. The V and J ends lost 0 bases and 6 bases respectively, with 11 bases between them. This CDR3 comprises 14 residues. Germline V gives CDR1 KGHSH, CDR2 LQKENI. In DNA, the CDR3 is TGTGCCAGCTCACCACCTTTGCGTTTAGCTGAAGCTTTCTTT. Its protein product is CASSPPLRLAEAFF.

V usage is TRBV9 and J usage is TRBJ2-5; 11 bases fit TRBD2. The V and J ends lost 0 bases and 5 bases, in that order; junction bases with no gene match: 12. Germline CDR1 reads SGDLS; CDR2 reads YYNGEE. The CDR3 consists of 18 residues. CDR3 residues: CASSVGWTSGYMLETQYF. The DNA of the CDR3 is TGTGCCAGCAGCGTAGGATGGACTAGCGGGTATATGTTGGAGACCCAGTACTTC. Complete variable domain (other parts from reference TRBV9 and TRBJ2-5): DSGVTQTPKHLITATGQRVTLRCSPRSGDLSVYWYQQSLDQGLQFLIQYYNGEERAKGNILERFSAQQFPDLHSELNLSSLELGDSALYFCASSVGWTSGYMLETQYFGPGTRLLVL.

This chain uses TRBV9 with TRBJ1-6; D uncertain. V gave up 7 bases and J gave up 5 bases, with 1 base separating them. The CDR3 spans 10 residues. The V gene's germline CDR1 is SGDLS and CDR2 YYNGEE. The CDR3 DNA reads TGTGCCAGCGATAATTCACCCCTCCACTTT. This encodes CASDNSPLHF.

The rearrangement links TRBV28 to TRBJ1-4, with 7 positions matching TRBD1. The V gene's germline CDR1 is MDHEN and CDR2 SYDVKM. The ends lost 6 bases at V and 3 bases at J; junction bases unmatched: 19. The CDR3 contains 19 residues. This CDR3 is CASSPLPGQSQLANEKLFF. In DNA, the CDR3 is TGTGCCAGCAGCCCCCTTCCGGGACAGTCTCAACTAGCTAATGAAAAACTGTTTTTT.

V and J are TRBV6-1 and TRBJ1-5; D is perhaps TRBD1 (6 bases). This CDR3 spans 15 amino acids. The germline CDR1 and CDR2 sequences are MNHNS and SASEGT. Between the trimmed V and J ends, which lost 2 bases and 2 bases, there was a span of 10 bases. The CDR3: CASSEMAGGNQPQHF. The CDR3 bases are TGTGCCAGCAGTGAAATGGCAGGGGGCAATCAGCCCCAGCATTTT.

This chain uses TRBV4-1 with TRBJ1-5, with 9 bases matching TRBD1. Germline CDR1 is MGHRA and CDR2 is YSYEKL. V lost 2 bases and J lost 3; bases outside the gene matches: 8. The CDR3 sequence is 17 residues long. The CDR3 reads CASSQTGQGWANQPQHF. Here the CDR3 DNA reads TGCGCCAGCAGCCAAACCGGACAGGGGTGGGCCAATCAGCCCCAGCATTTT.

CDR3 in amino acids: CAISESPPSAISYEQYF. The CDR3 nucleotides read TGTGCCATCAGTGAGTCCCCCCCTAGCGCCATCTCCTACGAGCAGTACTTC. The chain employs TRBV10-3 and TRBJ2-7; perhaps TRBD2 as D (6 bases). Germline lookup yields CDR1 ENHRY and CDR2 SYGVKD. Trimming pared 0 bases from V and 0 bases from J, leaving 15 bases between. The CDR3 is 17 amino acids.

The chain combines TRBV7-9 with TRBJ1-6, with D uncertain. V shed 1 base and J shed 6 bases, with 10 bases lying between them. The CDR3 is made up of 15 amino acids. Germline V gives CDR1 SEHNR, CDR2 FQNEAQ (reference sequence). The CDR3 loop reads CASSLGGDGNSPLHF. CDR3 sequence (DNA): TGTGCCAGCAGCTTAGGGGGAGATGGTAATTCACCCCTCCACTTT. The full variable domain, its missing parts supplied by reference TRBV7-9 and TRBJ1-6, is DTGVSQNPRHKITKRGQNVTFRCDPISEHNRLYWYRQTLGQGPEFLTYFQNEAQLEKSRLLSDRFSAERPKGSFSTLEIQRTEQGDSAMYLCASSLGGDGNSPLHFGNGTRLTVT.

This chain joins TRBV21-1 and TRBJ2-3; TRBD2, as called in the table, went unchecked against the DNA. TRBV21-1 is given as a pseudogene. This CDR3 contains 15 residues. For the CDR3, the DNA is TGTGCCAGCAGCAAGGACTACCGAAACACAGATACGCAGTATTTT. Amino acids: CASSKDYRNTDTQYF.

Notes on this clone: This specimen includes other DNA sequences encoding the same CDR3. The V and J genes are TRBV28 and TRBJ2-7; D remains ambiguous. V was shortened by 3 bases and J by 1 base, with 7 bases between the two germline ends. The CDR3 contains 13 residues. Germline values: CDR1 MDHEN, CDR2 SYDVKM. CDR3 region: CASSFGSSYEQYF. For the CDR3, the DNA is TGTGCCAGCAGTTTTGGCAGTTCCTACGAGCAGTACTTC.

V is TRBV27 and J is TRBJ1-5; D ambiguous. Germline CDR1 is MNHEY and CDR2 is SMNVEV (reference sequence). This CDR3 is built from 13 residues. Trimming cost V 4 bases and J 16 bases, with 20 bases left between them. CDR3 region: CASSSDPGQYRHF. CDR3 nucleotide sequence: TGTGCCAGCAGTTCGGATCCGGGCCAATATCGCCATTTT.

This chain connects TRBV7-2 to TRBJ2-7; tentatively, D is TRBD1 (6 bases). The length of the CDR3 is 14 residues. Trimming stripped 5 bases from V and 2 bases from J, with 13 bases between. Germline-derived CDR1 and CDR2 are SGHTA and FQGNSA. The CDR3 DNA reads TGTGCCAGCAGCGGACAGACAGTAGCCTACGAGCAGTACTTC. Protein sequence: CASSGQTVAYEQYF.

The chain uses TRBV10-3 and TRBJ1-4; D remains ambiguous. Looked up from germline, CDR1 is ENHRY and CDR2 is SYGVKD. CDR3 length: 14 amino acids. Trimming removed 3 bases from V and 7 bases from J, with 12 bases in between. CDR3: CAISDPDNSEKLFF. DNA for the CDR3: TGTGCCATCAGTGACCCCGACAACAGTGAAAAACTGTTTTTT.

The gene calls are TRBV19 and TRBJ2-3; 12 positions agree with TRBD2. The CDR3 contains 14 residues. Germline assignment: CDR1 LNHDA and CDR2 SQIVND (reference sequence). V was pared by 8 bases and J by 4 bases, with 4 bases of the junction left unmatched. The CDR3 DNA sequence: TGTGCCAGTTCTAGCGGGGGGGCCCCAGATACGCAGTATTTT. Its translation is CASSSGGAPDTQYF.

This clone showed up just once. The V gene is TRBV5-1, the J gene TRBJ2-5, with TRBD1 identical over 7 bases. The CDR3 has 16 amino acids. Germline loops: CDR1 SGHRS, CDR2 YFSETQ. J lost 3 bases, V lost 0 bases, and 8 bases had no gene match. The CDR3 here is CASSLAPTGSEETQYF. The DNA for the CDR3 is TGCGCCAGCAGCTTGGCCCCGACAGGGTCGGAAGAGACCCAGTACTTC.

This clone has a handful of counts. Other DNA sequences in the sample encode the same CDR3. The J gene is TRBJ1-2, the V gene TRBV9; 7 nucleotides match TRBD1. Germline V lookup: CDR1 SGDLS, CDR2 YYNGEE. There are 13 residues in the CDR3. V was pared by 4 bases and J by 2 bases, with 2 bases of the junction left unmatched. The CDR3: CASSPDRNYGYTF. CDR3 DNA sequence: TGTGCCAGCAGCCCGGACAGGAACTATGGCTACACCTTC.

The chain is built from TRBV29-1 and TRBJ1-1; D might be TRBD1 (6 bases). The V gene's germline CDR1 is SQVTM and CDR2 ANQGSEA. This CDR3 region has 13 residues. Trimming took 6 bases from V and 1 from J, leaving 12 bases between them. CDR3 region: CSVAGEKNTEAFF. CDR3 coding DNA: TGCAGCGTGGCAGGGGAGAAGAACACTGAAGCTTTCTTT. Looking up the rest from reference TRBV29-1 and TRBJ1-1 gives the full variable domain: SAVISQKPSRDICQRGTSLTIQCQVDSQVTMMFWYRQQPGQSLTLIATANQGSEATYESGFVIDKFPISRPNLTFSTLTVSNMSPEDSSIYLCSVAGEKNTEAFFGQGTRLTVV.

V is TRBV29-1 and J is TRBJ1-5, with D hard to call. V was trimmed by 4 bases and J by 4 bases, leaving 8 bases between them. This CDR3 has 12 amino acids. CDR1 and CDR2 from the germline V gene are SQVTM and ANQGSEA. The CDR3 loop reads CSVGAVNQPQHF. DNA of the CDR3: TGCAGCGTTGGGGCAGTAAATCAGCCCCAGCATTTT.

The gene calls are TRBV25-1 and TRBJ1-2; D gene uncertain. Between the trimmed V and J ends, which lost 4 bases and 5 bases, there was a span of 11 bases. This CDR3 has 13 amino acids. Germline V gene data show CDR1 as MGHDK and CDR2 as SYGVNS. The CDR3 is CASSVGTPYGYTF. In DNA, the CDR3 is TGTGCCAGCAGTGTAGGTACCCCGTATGGCTACACCTTC.

The sample holds one count of this clone. The CDR3 nucleotides are TGTGCCATCTTGGCTCCCCGCGCCTATGGCTACACCTTC. Protein: CAILAPRAYGYTF. This chain connects TRBV2 to TRBJ1-2; D unresolved. With 10 bases removed from V and 4 bases from J, the gap between germline ends came to 16 bases. CDR3 size: 13 residues. Germline values: CDR1 SNHLY, CDR2 FYNNEI. Filled out from reference TRBV2 and TRBJ1-2, the complete variable domain reads EPEVTQTPSHQVTQMGQEVILRCVPISNHLYFYWYRQILGQKVEFLVSFYNNEISEKSEIFDDQFSVERPDGSNFTLKIRSTKLEDSAMYFCAILAPRAYGYTFGSGTRLTVV.